Reported below is one T cell receptor beta chain. The clone's antigen remains unknown. Nothing much larger sits one base from this clone, and base qualities are not available. This record belongs to a study of siplizumab effects on memory and regulatory T cells (dated by TCRdb to the late 2010s). Regarding the complete study: The study looked at the effect of siplizumab, an anti-CD2 antibody, on alloreactive T-cell subsets in allogeneic mixed lymphocyte reactions made from human PBMCs. Beyond this particular receptor, the publication reports: Because sequences below about 10^-5 frequency were poorly captured, only a minor fraction of alloreactive clones could be mapped to unstimulated subsets. The cumulative frequency of alloreactive sequences that could be traced back to unstimulated CD4+ memory T cells was significantly reduced by siplizumab. Whether proliferating Tregs from siplizumab cultures actually had suppressive function was not functionally confirmed. Roughly 80-97% of proliferating CD4+ or CD8+ clones could not be assigned a naive or memory phenotype. Among mappable alloreactive CD4+ clones, the Treg-derived fraction averaged about 75% with siplizumab versus around 25% in control reactions. Unstimulated naive T cells appeared to be more diverse than memory T cells, and naive cells seemed to make a substantial contribution to the alloresponse.

Library preparation used the immunoSEQ multiplex PCR assay. About 10^5 TCR templates per sample were assayed by the deep sequencing platform. Genomic DNA extracted from sorted T cells was the material used for TCRbeta CDR3 sequencing. The study's own analysis went as follows. Clonal analysis of TCRbeta CDR3 data was done in the R programming language. Alloreactive CD4+ and CD8+ clones were identified by comparing unstimulated samples to CFSE-low samples taken after the reaction. Regulatory or non-regulatory origin of alloreactive CD4+ clones was assigned by matching sequences to the sorted unstimulated Treg and non-Treg repertoires. Imported from immuneACCESS, the table was reduced by TCRdb to in-frame sequences with V and J called. These copies leave out some clones; in studies compared against another copy, an unresolved V gene accounts for under half, and the cause of the remainder is not known. The V and J calls and clone size were taken over from that table, and D and trimming were inferred from the DNA. This sample comprises more than 85,000 clones, about 93% of them detected only once. The ten top clones hold roughly 0.62% of the sample.

The germline V gene supplies CDR1 KGHSY and CDR2 FQNENV. The CDR3 numbers 13 residues from cysteine through phenylalanine. Only the CDR3 DNA stays, 39 bases, in frame from base 1. V and J are truncated by 3 bases and 6 bases respectively, leaving an intervening sequence of 8 bases. Sorted unstimulated T cells, along with proliferating T cells recovered from mixed lymphocyte reactions, underwent TCRbeta CDR3 sequencing. Fresh whole blood from fewer than 11 HLA-typed healthy donors was used as the source from which PBMCs were isolated. Unstimulated CD4+ regulatory T cells were FACS-sorted to map the origin of alloreactive clones.

The V and J genes are TRBV16 and TRBJ2-2; the D gene lacks a confident call. The clonotype comes from a human donor in good health. Sequenced: Tregs sorted from blood. CDR3 protein: CASSQNIPGELFF. The DNA sequence follows: TGTGCCAGCAGCCAGAACATCCCCGGGGAGCTGTTTTTT.